The sequence of this T cell receptor (beta chain) was determined in a study of shared clonotypes between healthy human individuals. Notes on this clone: Its specificity is not known.

The method was immunoSEQ multiplex PCR; TCRdb's version includes in-frame clones alone and lacks a portion of them. The profile shows more than 2,000,000 clones, approximately 95% of them singletons. CDR3 length equals 19 residues. CDR1 is KGHSH and CDR2 is LQKENI in the germline V gene. J gave up 4 bases and V 3 bases, and 19 bases lay outside the gene matches. Findings of the study overall: Memory subsets generally showed lower estimated richness than naive subsets. All-four-donor shared clonotypes had higher generation probabilities than non-shared clonotypes did. The expectation was that sequencing depth would affect clonotype sharing among donors.

This clonotype originated in a man aged 18 to 30 in good health. Some clones in this sample may be carry-over from other donors' samples. This chain joins TRBV18 and TRBJ2-3, with 7 bases lining up with TRBD2. Source material: naive CD4+ T cells from PBMCs. Noted subset: CD45RA+ positively selected. Here the CDR3 DNA reads TGTGCCAGCTCACCGACCCCTCCACAACGGGGGGTGCGGGCAGATACGCAGTATTTT. Its translation: CASSPTPPQRGVRADTQYF.